This TCR beta chain was recorded in a study of T cells in localized non-small cell lung cancer. Germline V gene lookup returns CDR1 SGHVS and CDR2 FNYEAQ. CDR3 length equals 15 residues. With 3 bases clipped from V and 12 bases from J, the junction kept 15 bases outside the gene matches. Repertoires were generated with immunoSEQ multiplex PCR, while TCRdb's copy carries only in-frame clones and drops some. The sample carries over a thousand clones, roughly 25% recorded once. This clone was seen just once. Sample: lung tumor tissue, taken before any cancer treatment. The clonotype originates from a male donor older than 55 with stage III lung adenocarcinoma. The V gene is TRBV7-6, the J gene TRBJ1-1; 8 positions agree with TRBD1. CDR3 DNA sequence: TGTGCCAGCAGCTTGGTAGGGGGGCAGGGGGCGACGACTTTCTTT. It yields the protein CASSLVGGQGATTFF.